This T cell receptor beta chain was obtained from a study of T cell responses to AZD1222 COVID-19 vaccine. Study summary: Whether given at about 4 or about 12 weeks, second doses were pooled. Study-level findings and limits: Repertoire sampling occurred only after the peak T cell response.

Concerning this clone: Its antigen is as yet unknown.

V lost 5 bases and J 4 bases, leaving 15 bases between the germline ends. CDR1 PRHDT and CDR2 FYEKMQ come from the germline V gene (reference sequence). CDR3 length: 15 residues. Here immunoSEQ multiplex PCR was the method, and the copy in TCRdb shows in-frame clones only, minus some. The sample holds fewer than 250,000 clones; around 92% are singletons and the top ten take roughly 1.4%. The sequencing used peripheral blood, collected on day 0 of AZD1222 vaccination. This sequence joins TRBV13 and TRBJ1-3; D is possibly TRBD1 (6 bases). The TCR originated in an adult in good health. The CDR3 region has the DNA TGTGCCAGCAGCCACACAGGGACACGGGGAAACACCATATATTTT. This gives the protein CASSHTGTRGNTIYF.